The 17 T cell receptor beta chains given below trace back to one sample, sequenced in a study of T cell clusters in autoimmune cytopenias. One tube held mixed TRB-A and TRB-B primer pools for touch-down PCR. From its re-call of the multiplex PCR reads, TCRdb lists each CDR3 protein once, without DNA. This table lists 11,000 or so distinct CDR3 sequences. TRB amplification used approximately 0.25 ug of peripheral blood genomic DNA. These same records also appear under a second study, on T cell repertoires in aging, cancer and after chemotherapy.

What was sequenced was peripheral blood. The origin of the receptors is a human donor in good health.

CDR3 in amino acids: CASSYTGAGGTDTQYF. The V and J genes are TRBV6-5 and TRBJ2-3; TCRdb lists TRBD1, though no DNA is available to test this call. The CDR3 covers 16 residues. CDR1 is MNHEY, CDR2 SVGAGI, per germline.

In terms of frequency, this clonotype is medium-sized. The chain joins TRBV6-2 or TRBV6-3 to TRBJ2-2; TCRdb reports TRBD1, a call that lacks DNA to check it against. CDR1 is MNHEY and CDR2 is SVGEGT in the germline V gene. The CDR3 extends over 15 amino acids. CDR3 amino acids: CASTQGGTDTGELFF.

The V call is TRBV12-3 or TRBV12-4, the J call TRBJ1-2. The CDR3 contains 12 residues. CDR3 sequence reads: CASSWGEAGYTF.

V usage is TRBV6-1 and J usage is TRBJ1-5. This CDR3 has 14 residues. Germline-derived CDR1 and CDR2 are MNHNS and SASEGT. The chain's CDR3 is CASSESMGVQPQHF.

The V call is TRBV11-3, the J call TRBJ1-3; TCRdb designates TRBD1, a call that cannot be tested without DNA. This CDR3 region has 14 residues. The V gene's germline CDR1 is SGHNT and CDR2 YENEEA. CDR3 residues: CASSGGGAGNTIYF.

The CDR3 sequence: CASSLSSQETQYF. The chain combines TRBV18 with TRBJ2-5. CDR3 length: 13 amino acids. In germline, CDR1 is KGHSH, CDR2 LQKENI. The full variable domain, rest sourced from reference TRBV18 and TRBJ2-5, is NAGVMQNPRHLVRRRGQEARLRCSPMKGHSHVYWYRQLPEEGLKFMVYLQKENIIDESGMPKERFSAEFPKEGPSILRIQQVVRGDSAAYFCASSLSSQETQYFGPGTRLLVL.

The chain carries TRBV11-3 and TRBJ2-7; the D call of TRBD2 rests on TCRdb alone, since no DNA is present to check it. This CDR3 region has 12 residues. Germline-derived CDR1 and CDR2 are SGHNT and YENEEA. Here the CDR3 reads CASSAGSYEQYF.

Judged by frequency, this clonotype is medium-sized. The chain is built from TRBV7-6 and TRBJ2-1; no DNA is available, so the TRBD2 call from TCRdb remains unchecked. CDR1 is SGHVS, CDR2 FNYEAQ, per germline. This CDR3 is built from 13 residues. The CDR3 spells CASSFGSPNEQFF.

The genes are TRBV19 and TRBJ1-2; TCRdb outputs TRBD1, but without DNA this stays unchecked. The CDR3 is 13 residues long. In germline, CDR1 is LNHDA, CDR2 SQIVND (reference sequence). CDR3 sequence reads: CASSPTGDYGYTF.

This rearrangement joins TRBV12-3 or TRBV12-4 to TRBJ2-5; there is no DNA to check the TCRdb D call of TRBD1. The CDR3 totals 14 residues. CDR3 sequence reads: CASSFKGGVETQYF.

This clonotype counts as medium-sized by frequency. This chain links TRBV5-4 with TRBJ2-5; lacking DNA, the TRBD1 call made by TCRdb goes unchecked. The germline CDR1 and CDR2 sequences are SGHNT and YYREEE (reference sequence). This CDR3 spans 13 amino acids. CDR3 residues: CASSSDRGQTQYF.

The rearrangement joins TRBV15 to TRBJ2-2; the TCRdb call, TRBD1, lacks DNA for checking. The CDR3 sequence is 17 residues long. Germline values: CDR1 LNHNV, CDR2 YYDKDF (reference sequence). The CDR3: CATSRVDWGGVGGELFF.

The chain has TRBV30 and TRBJ2-5; lacking DNA, the TRBD2 call made by TCRdb goes unchecked. The CDR3 runs 18 residues. Germline V gene sequence: CDR1 GTSNPN, CDR2 SVGIG (reference sequence). Here the CDR3 reads CAWTRGGGPSSWGETQYF.

The chain links TRBV27 to TRBJ1-6; the D call from TCRdb, TRBD1, cannot be confirmed without DNA. Germline V gene sequence: CDR1 MNHEY, CDR2 SMNVEV (reference sequence). The CDR3 consists of 13 residues. This chain's CDR3 is CASSWAGASPLHF.

This chain links TRBV6-5 with TRBJ2-5; TCRdb selects TRBD1, and the lack of DNA leaves this call unchecked. The germline V gene has CDR1 MNHEY and CDR2 SVGAGI. The CDR3 is 15 residues long. The CDR3 here is CASSGRQLYQETQYF.

The chain joins TRBV18 to TRBJ1-6; the TCRdb D gene call, TRBD1, has no DNA to confirm it. CDR3 length equals 15 residues. Germline V CDR1 and CDR2: KGHSH, LQKENI. The CDR3 is CASSPLGPGNSPLHF.

By frequency, this clonotype registers medium-sized (0.01 to 0.1%). J is TRBJ2-6 and V is TRBV11-3. CDR1 and CDR2 (germline): SGHNT, YENEEA. The length of the CDR3 is 13 residues. This CDR3 reads CASILTGANVLTF.